Below, one T cell receptor beta chain is given with its context. This sample is part of a study of blood T cell repertoires in COVID-19. Background on the study: Donors in the United States, Italy and Spain gave samples during acute or convalescent COVID-19. The cDNA or gDNA used as material had been derived from T cells, B-cell-depleted T cells, or PBMCs.

In the authors' workflow: Counts of nucleated cells, estimated from reference gene primer amplification, were obtained. Using immunoSEQ multiplex PCR, the repertoire was profiled, and TCRdb retains in-frame clones only, with some absent. The V and J calls and clone size were taken over from that table, and D and trimming were inferred from the DNA. The top ten hold 2.5% to 3% of the sample, which has roughly 50,000 clones, 80% to 90% seen once. The source material was peripheral blood. This TCR was recovered from a woman of 80 years or more with acute or convalescent COVID-19.

The CDR3: CASTVRQGVNTEAFF. CDR3 nucleotide sequence: TGTGCCAGCACGGTACGACAGGGGGTGAACACTGAAGCTTTCTTT. The chain is built from TRBV6-5 and TRBJ1-1; 9 bases are shared with TRBD1. The CDR3 consists of 15 residues. After removal of 7 bases from V and 0 bases from J, the junction contained 6 bases not matched to a gene. CDR1 is MNHEY and CDR2 is SVGAGI in the germline V gene.